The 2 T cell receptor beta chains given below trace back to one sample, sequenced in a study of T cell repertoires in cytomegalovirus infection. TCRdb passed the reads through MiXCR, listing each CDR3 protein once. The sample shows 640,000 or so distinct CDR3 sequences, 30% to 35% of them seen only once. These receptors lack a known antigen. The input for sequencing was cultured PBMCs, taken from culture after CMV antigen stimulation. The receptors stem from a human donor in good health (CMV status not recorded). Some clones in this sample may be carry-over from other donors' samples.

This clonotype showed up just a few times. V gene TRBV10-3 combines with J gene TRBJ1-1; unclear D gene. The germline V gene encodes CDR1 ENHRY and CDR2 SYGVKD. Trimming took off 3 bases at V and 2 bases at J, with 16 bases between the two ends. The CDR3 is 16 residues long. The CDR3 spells CAISDPSNTRNTEAFF. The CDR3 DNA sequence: TGTGCCATCAGTGATCCATCCAATACCCGTAACACTGAAGCTTTCTTT.

CDR3 coding DNA: TGTGCCAGCAGTGTACAGGGGCCCACAGAGACCCAGTACTTC. It is translated as CASSVQGPTETQYF. The genes are TRBV2 and TRBJ2-5; 7 nucleotides line up with TRBD1. Looked up from germline, CDR1 is SNHLY and CDR2 is FYNNEI. V was pared by 4 bases and J by 4 bases, with 6 bases of the junction left unmatched. CDR3 length equals 14 residues.